This TCR beta chain derives from a study of T cell responses to AZD1222 COVID-19 vaccine (dated by TCRdb to the early 2020s). At the level of the whole study: TCR sequencing covered more than 230 trial participants: 200 to 220 given two doses of AZD1222 and 26 given two doses of MenACWY control vaccine. Trial participants were enrolled by age into subgroups of 18-55, 56-69 and 70-plus years, and about 150, 27 and 61 TCR-sequenced participants, respectively, were included in these subgroups. Beyond this particular receptor, the publication reports: Epitopes outside the regions mutated in the B.1.351 and B.1.1.7 variants were reportedly recognized by nearly half of the unique spike-specific TCRs. The 56-69-year group was small, and its depth increase did not reach significance, likely because of low power. The vaccine-associated CD4 TCRs covered the entire spike protein, and the dominant responses fell in regions 160-218 and 743-854. Because no day 14 peak-response samples were available, the repertoires could be characterized only after the peak T cell response. Most participants were white British and females outnumbered males, and the authors suggested that clonal diversity may have been underestimated. After two AZD1222 doses, both the breadth and the depth of spike-specific TCRs were significantly higher than at day 0 and than in MenACWY recipients. Conclusions about previously exposed vaccinees were limited because only six AZD1222 recipients were SARS-CoV-2 seropositive at baseline.

The CDR3 regions of human TCRbeta chains were analyzed by immunosequencing. The paper's processing steps were these. TCRs in the repertoires were compared against a reference library of SARS-CoV-2-specific TCRs that had been generated with the MIRA antigen-specificity platform. Breadth was defined as the fraction of unique TCRs that were SARS-CoV-2-associated, and depth was defined as the fraction of total T cells that were SARS-CoV-2-associated. Using the MIRA data, each spike-specific TCR was assigned both to the spike region to which the TCR was reactive and to a CD4 or CD8 class. Log10-transformed breadth and depth values were compared by one-way ANOVA with Sidak's multiple comparisons tests. Not all clones reach the TCRdb copy of this immuneACCESS table, which keeps in-frame sequences only. Checked studies attribute under half of the gap to unresolved V genes and leave the rest unexplained. The DNA gave D and trimming, while V, J and clone size come from that table. The sample table holds about 170,000 clones, of which about 83% were seen once. The ten largest clones represent approximately 0.97% of the sample.

The CDR3 numbers 14 residues from cysteine through phenylalanine. Of all the DNA, just the CDR3 is kept, 42 bases in frame from base 1. The germline V gene specifies MNHEY as CDR1 and SVGAGI as CDR2. At the junction V is shortened by 7 bases and J by 1 base; bases outside the gene matches: 3. Remarks on this clone: Its antigen is currently not known. No much larger clonotype is one base removed from it; base qualities were not supplied.

The intended sense of this specimen's time point label: about 28 days (+/-7) after the second vaccine dose. AZD1222 recipients whose second dose came at about 4 weeks and those whose second dose came at about 12 weeks were combined into one group, since spike-specific TCR depth and breadth did not differ between the two schedules. Vaccinee samples were obtained from the UK trials COV001 and COV002, which included a single-blind randomized controlled phase 2/3 trial of AZD1222 (ChAdOx1 nCoV-19) in healthy adults. Trial participant PBMC samples were collected at day 0 and day 28 after the second dose for TCRbeta chain sequencing.

The V gene is TRBV6-5 and the J gene is TRBJ1-5, with 8 bases aligning to TRBD1. The receptor was derived from an adult who received the AZD1222 COVID-19 vaccine. The sample here was peripheral blood, taken 28 days after the second AZD1222 dose. The CDR3 region has the sequence CASKDRASNQPQHF. The DNA sequence is as follows: TGTGCCAGCAAGGACAGGGCGAGCAATCAGCCCCAGCATTTT.